A selection of T cell receptor beta chains follows, all from one sample in a study of T cell clusters in autoimmune cytopenias. TCRdb re-analyzed the multiplex PCR reads; it lists each CDR3 protein once, without DNA. This repertoire comprises 3,500 or so distinct CDR3 sequences; its ten largest clones make up roughly 6.8%. In addition, the sample was reused for a study of T cell repertoires in aging, cancer and after chemotherapy.

The sequencing input was peripheral blood. All receptors derive from a human donor in good health. Each CDR3 is given with its conserved first and last residue. Size tells how often a clone was seen (once, few, many) or the class of an expanded clone, and some rows leave it out.

CDR3aa	abundance	j_gene	v_gene	len
CSATTRLQRLAGIYEQYF	medium-sized	TRBJ2-7	TRBV20-1	18
CASSQAAGAYEQYF	.	TRBJ2-7	TRBV19	14
CASSYSALSSYEQYF	medium-sized	TRBJ2-7	TRBV6-2/TRBV6-3	15
CAWSVYGSIGYEQYF	medium-sized	TRBJ2-7	TRBV30	15
CASSYALGLAGGPVF	medium-sized	TRBJ2-1	TRBV6-5	15
CASSLAGPIFYNEQFF	medium-sized	TRBJ2-1	TRBV7-9	16
CSGGAGGSGELFF	medium-sized	TRBJ2-2	TRBV29-1	13
CASSSQGSGNTGELFF	medium-sized	TRBJ2-2	TRBV12-3/TRBV12-4	16
CASSDSASGETAQYF	medium-sized	TRBJ2-3	TRBV6-4	15
CASSQHHGLNSGNTIYF	.	TRBJ1-3	TRBV4-1	17
CSASGASGGMGETQYF	medium-sized	TRBJ2-5	TRBV20-1	16
CASSLGQPPSYEQYF	.	TRBJ2-7	TRBV7-2	15
CATSATVNYGYTF	medium-sized	TRBJ1-2	TRBV6-2/TRBV6-3	13
CASSLDLGGRLFNEQFF	medium-sized	TRBJ2-1	TRBV11-2	17
CASSLLPGQGSDTQYF	medium-sized	TRBJ2-3	TRBV27	16
CASRGRENTEAFF	.	TRBJ1-1	TRBV6-5	13
CASSPTEANYGYTF	medium-sized	TRBJ1-2	TRBV6-5	14
CASSNRDSYEQYF	medium-sized	TRBJ2-7	TRBV18	13
CAWSLVINEKLFF	medium-sized	TRBJ1-4	TRBV30	13
CASGPTEREQYF	medium-sized	TRBJ2-7	TRBV12-5	12